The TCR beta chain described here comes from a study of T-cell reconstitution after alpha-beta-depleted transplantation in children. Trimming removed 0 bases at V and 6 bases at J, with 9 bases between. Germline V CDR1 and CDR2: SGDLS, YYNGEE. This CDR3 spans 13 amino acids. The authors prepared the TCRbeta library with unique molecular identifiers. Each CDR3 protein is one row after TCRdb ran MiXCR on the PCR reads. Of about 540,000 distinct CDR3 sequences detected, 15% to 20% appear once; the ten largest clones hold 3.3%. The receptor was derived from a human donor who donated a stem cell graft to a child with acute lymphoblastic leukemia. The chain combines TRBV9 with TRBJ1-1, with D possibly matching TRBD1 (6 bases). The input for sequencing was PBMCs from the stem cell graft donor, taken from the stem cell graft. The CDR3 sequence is CASSVAGVAEAFF. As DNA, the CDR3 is TGTGCCAGCAGCGTAGCAGGGGTCGCTGAAGCTTTCTTT. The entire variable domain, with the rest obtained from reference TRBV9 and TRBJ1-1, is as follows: DSGVTQTPKHLITATGQRVTLRCSPRSGDLSVYWYQQSLDQGLQFLIQYYNGEERAKGNILERFSAQQFPDLHSELNLSSLELGDSALYFCASSVAGVAEAFFGQGTRLTVV.